This TCR beta chain was recorded in a study of vaccination and CD4 T cells after COVID-19. The overall study: Stimuli were overlapping spike peptide pools of SARS-CoV-2 and three common cold coronaviruses (HCoV-NL63, HCoV-OC43, HCoV-229E). Study conclusions and caveats: A nonsignificant median increase from approximately 23 to 38 SARS-CoV-2-reactive clonotypes was observed.

To note about this clonotype: What it binds is unknown.

This sample's treatment: roughly ten-day PBMC culture with coronavirus spike peptide pools or control peptides (ViraFEST assay). The Oncomine TCR Beta short-read assay sequenced DNA from cultured CD4+ T cells. From CD4+ T cells that had been cultured, genomic DNA was extracted. TCRdb fed the PCR reads into MiXCR, producing one record per CDR3 protein. The table lists around 19,000 distinct CDR3 sequences, around two fifths of them singletons. CDR3 length equals 16 residues. The V end was cut by 5 bases, the J end by 2 bases, with 16 bases between. Looked up from germline, CDR1 is LNHDA and CDR2 is SQIVND (reference sequence).

The V gene is TRBV19, the J gene TRBJ1-5, with D uncertain. This TCR was sampled from a human donor who had recovered from COVID-19. The sample consisted of CD4+ T cells from blood, cultured in vitro, taken after SARS-CoV-2 vaccination. The CDR3 DNA sequence: TGTGCCAGTAGTGGGGAGGGAGTTTCAGGCAATCAGCCCCAGCATTTT. Encoded protein: CASSGEGVSGNQPQHF.